This TCR beta chain was obtained from a study of blood T cell repertoires in COVID-19. For the study at large: Acute and convalescent COVID-19 samples came from the United States, Italy and Spain. In each case, the material was cDNA or gDNA derived from T cells, B-cell-depleted T cells, or PBMCs.

Trimming left V 0 bases short and J 4 bases short, with 13 bases between. Germline V lookup: CDR1 LGHNA, CDR2 YSLEER. CDR3 length: 17 amino acids. Authors' data handling: From reference gene primer amplification, estimates of nucleated cell counts were derived. Sequenced by immunoSEQ multiplex PCR; TCRdb stores in-frame clones only, minus some. The V and J calls and clone size come from that table; D and trimming were worked out from the DNA. Among about 75,000 clones, around 89% were seen once, and the ten largest hold approximately 19%. What was sequenced was peripheral blood. The J gene is TRBJ1-6, the V gene TRBV4-3; D is ambiguous. This TCR was sampled from a human donor in a cohort sampled during active COVID-19. The CDR3 DNA sequence: TGCGCCAGCAGCCAAGATTTTAAGACAAGATATAATTCACCCCTCCACTTT. Protein: CASSQDFKTRYNSPLHF.